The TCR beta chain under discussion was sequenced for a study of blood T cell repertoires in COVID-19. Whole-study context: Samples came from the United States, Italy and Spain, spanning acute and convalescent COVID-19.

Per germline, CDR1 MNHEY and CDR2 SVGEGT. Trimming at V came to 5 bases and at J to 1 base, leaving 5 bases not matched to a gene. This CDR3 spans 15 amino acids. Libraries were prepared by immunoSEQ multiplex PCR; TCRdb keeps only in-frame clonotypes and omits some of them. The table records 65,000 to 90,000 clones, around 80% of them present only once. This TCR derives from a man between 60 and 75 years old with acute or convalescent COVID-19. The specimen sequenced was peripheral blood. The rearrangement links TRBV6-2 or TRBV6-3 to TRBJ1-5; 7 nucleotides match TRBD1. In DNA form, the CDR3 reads TGTGCCAGCAGTCAGACAGGGATGAGCAATCAGCCCCAGCATTTT. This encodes CASSQTGMSNQPQHF.